The rows below give T cell receptor beta chains drawn from one sample of a study of Graves' ophthalmopathy and Graves' hyperthyroidism. TCRdb re-called the multiplex PCR reads with MiXCR, one entry per CDR3 protein. The sample includes hundreds of thousands of distinct CDR3 sequences, around 21% of them seen just once. Material for sequencing was peripheral blood. The receptors come from a woman between 18 and 29 years old with stable Graves' hyperthyroidism. CDR3s include the opening cysteine and the closing phenylalanine or tryptophan. A D gene is named only where the DNA matches it firmly. Clone size is stated in some rows and not others, as once, few, many or a class when expanded.

len	d_gene	v_gene	j_gene	abundance	CDR3nt	CDR3aa
17	-	TRBV11-1	TRBJ2-5	-	TGTGCCAGCAGCTTAGCGTCGCTGGGGCCCACCTGGGAGACCCAGTACTTC	CASSLASLGPTWETQYF
13	-	TRBV15	TRBJ1-2	many	TGTGCCACCAGCATTCGACTCGACTATGGCTACACCTTC	CATSIRLDYGYTF
14	-	TRBV2	TRBJ2-7	many	TGTGCCAGCAGTGCCGGAGGGGGGAACTACGAGCAGTACTTC	CASSAGGGNYEQYF
15	-	TRBV30	TRBJ2-3	-	TGTGCCTGGAGTGGCAGCGATTGGGACACAGATACGCAGTATTTT	CAWSGSDWDTDTQYF
14	TRBD1	TRBV20-1	TRBJ1-5	many	TGCAGTGCTAGGGGGACAGGGCTAGGACAGCCCCAGCATTTT	CSARGTGLGQPQHF
13	-	TRBV6-1	TRBJ2-2	few	TGTGCCAGCAGCCGCCGGGGTGGAGGGGAGCTGTTTTTT	CASSRRGGGELFF
14	TRBD2	TRBV25-1	TRBJ2-7	many	TGTGCCAGCATAGAGGAACTAGCGGATTATGGGCAGTACTTC	CASIEELADYGQYF
11	-	TRBV10-2	TRBJ2-2	-	TGCGCCAGCAACGGGGCCGGGGAGCTGTTTTTT	CASNGAGELFF
13	-	TRBV7-8	TRBJ2-5	-	TGTGCCAGTGGGATTAATACAGGAGAGACCCAGTACTTC	CASGINTGETQYF
13	-	TRBV19	TRBJ1-5	many	TGTGCCACCGGAGGGGCGCCCGATCAGCCCCAGCATTTT	CATGGAPDQPQHF
16	-	TRBV11-2	TRBJ2-1	few	TGTGCCAGCAGCTACCCCCAGGAGAGCTCCTACAATGAGAAGTTCTTC	CASSYPQESSYNEKFF
14	-	TRBV24-1	TRBJ2-7	many	TGTGCCACCAGTGATCCATCCAGGAGCCACGAGCAGTACTTC	CATSDPSRSHEQYF
18	TRBD1	TRBV6-2/TRBV6-3	TRBJ1-2	many	TGTGCCAGCAGCCACGGGGACAGGGGATTATCAGCTAACTATGGCTACACCTTC	CASSHGDRGLSANYGYTF
15	-	TRBV15	TRBJ2-5	many	TGTGCCACCAGCAGAGATCCGGGACCTGAAGAGACCCAGTACTTC	CATSRDPGPEETQYF
14	-	TRBV24-1	TRBJ1-2	-	TGTGCCACCAGTGACCGTGACATCAACTATGGCTACACCTTC	CATSDRDINYGYTF
14	TRBD1	TRBV7-3	TRBJ2-4	many	TGTGCCAGCAGCCCCACAGGGGGCGGGGACATTCAGTACTTC	CASSPTGGGDIQYF
14	-	TRBV28	TRBJ1-2	many	TGTGCCAGCAGTCCCTCGGGGACGGATGGAGGCTACACCTTC	CASSPSGTDGGYTF
13	-	TRBV3-1	TRBJ2-7	many	TGTGCCAGCAGCCGCGGCAGGGGGGTCGAGCAGTACTTC	CASSRGRGVEQYF
14	-	TRBV12-3/TRBV12-4	TRBJ2-5	many	TGTGCCAGCAGTCCTACAGGAGAAGGAGAGACCCAGTACTTC	CASSPTGEGETQYF
16	TRBD2	TRBV27	TRBJ2-7	many	TGTGCCAGCAGTAAAGGACTAGCGGGAGGGACCTACGAGCAGTACTTC	CASSKGLAGGTYEQYF
14	-	TRBV20-1	TRBJ2-5	-	TGCAGTGCTAGACCGGGAGAGAACCAAGAGACCCAGTACTTC	CSARPGENQETQYF
15	-	TRBV28	TRBJ1-6	-	TGTGCCAGCAGTCAATGGGACGGCCATAATTCACCCCTCCACTTT	CASSQWDGHNSPLHF
12	-	TRBV30	TRBJ1-2	many	TGTGCCTGGACCCCAGGGAGCTATGGCTACACCTTC	CAWTPGSYGYTF
16	TRBD2	TRBV20-1	TRBJ2-3	many	TGCAGTGCTAGAAAACTACTAGCGGGAGAGGTAGGTACGCAGTATTTT	CSARKLLAGEVGTQYF